These 17 T cell receptor beta chains were all obtained from the same sample, sequenced in a study of post-analysis software for immune sequencing data (dated by TCRdb to between 2014 and 2016). Study-wide conclusions, independent of this receptor: Four to six TRBV segments, including TRBV5-6, TRBV5-1 and TRBV20-1, were significantly more frequent in patients than controls.

Their antigens are not known. Receptors were amplified or captured by PCR. The instrument given in TCRdb is Illumina HiSeq 2500. Unique molecular identifiers were incorporated into TCR beta cDNA libraries to reduce PCR and sequencing biases. In-frame beta chains were kept once TCRdb had trimmed the public reads at Q25 with fastp and called clones with MiXCR. Identical CDR3 proteins give one entry, which carries the most common genes and DNA. Within this sample are roughly 600,000 distinct CDR3 sequences, with around 47% of them counted one time only. The ten top clones hold about 1.5% of the sample. Sequenced sample: blood. Source of these receptors: a girl aged 10-17 years with multiple sclerosis.

The chain recombines TRBV2 with TRBJ2-5; 10 positions match TRBD1. V was pared by 6 bases and J by 1 base, with 5 bases of the junction left unmatched. In germline, CDR1 is SNHLY, CDR2 FYNNEI. The CDR3 has 15 amino acids. CDR3 nucleotides: TGTGCCAGCAGACGGGACAGGGGCATCCAAGAGACCCAGTACTTC. This translates into CASRRDRGIQETQYF.

This clonotype was found a few times. The chain links TRBV11-2 to TRBJ2-7; D perhaps matches TRBD2 (7 bases). Trimming pared 3 bases from V and 5 bases from J, leaving 11 bases between. The CDR3 extends over 13 amino acids. Germline loops: CDR1 SGHAT, CDR2 FQNNGV. In nucleotides, the CDR3 is TGTGCCAGCAGCTTGCAGGGGAGGGACGAGCAGTACTTC. This gives the protein CASSLQGRDEQYF.

This clonotype was counted between two and nine times. The J gene is TRBJ2-1, the V gene TRBV7-8, with TRBD2 identical over 11 bases. Germline lookup yields CDR1 SGHVS and CDR2 FQNEAQ. V lost 7 bases and J lost 3; bases outside the gene matches: 14. The CDR3 has 18 amino acids. CDR3 protein: CASTVWASGGLDYNEQFF. CDR3 nucleotides: TGTGCCAGCACCGTCTGGGCTAGCGGGGGGCTAGACTACAATGAGCAGTTCTTC.

The CDR3 DNA sequence: TGCGCCAGCAGCCAAGCGGGAGGCCTAGCGGGGTACTACGAGCAGTACTTC. This gives the protein CASSQAGGLAGYYEQYF. V gene TRBV4-1 combines with J gene TRBJ2-7, with 9 bases lining up with TRBD2. This CDR3 comprises 17 residues. Per the germline V gene, CDR1 is MGHRA and CDR2 is YSYEKL. The V gene end was trimmed by 1 base and the J gene end by 3 bases; junction bases not matched to a gene: 10.

This clonotype has only a few counts. V gene TRBV27 combines with J gene TRBJ1-2, with 10 positions matching TRBD1. The trim removed 5 bases at V and 4 bases at J, leaving 10 bases unmatched. CDR3 length: 16 residues. Germline loops: CDR1 MNHEY, CDR2 SMNVEV (reference sequence). The CDR3 protein is CASSPYGDRGSYGYTF. As DNA, the CDR3 is TGTGCCAGCAGTCCTTACGGGGACAGGGGATCCTATGGCTACACCTTC.

On this clonotype itself: This may come from a read error, since a much larger clone is one base off. The rearrangement joins TRBV20-1 to TRBJ2-5; 8 bases map to TRBD2. Germline CDR1 DFQATT, CDR2 SNEGSKA (reference sequence). V gave up 8 bases and J gave up 5 bases; unmatched junction bases: 4. This CDR3 region has 11 residues. CDR3 in amino acids: CSTGGGETQYF. Written as DNA, the CDR3 is TGCAGTACTGGCGGGGGGGAGACCCAGTACTTC.

The chain joins TRBV29-1 to TRBJ2-5; D remains ambiguous. CDR3 size: 13 residues. Germline V gene data show CDR1 as SQVTM and CDR2 as ANQGSEA. V lost 5 bases and J 1 base, leaving 11 bases between the germline ends. The CDR3: CSVWNWAQETQYF. The CDR3 DNA follows: TGCAGCGTTTGGAACTGGGCCCAAGAGACCCAGTACTTC.

This clonotype was observed a few times. The genes are TRBV7-7 and TRBJ2-5; tentatively, D is TRBD1 or TRBD2 (7 bases each). The CDR3 runs to 14 residues. Germline V gene data show CDR1 as SSHAT and CDR2 as FNYEAQ (reference sequence). The V end lost 5 bases, the J end lost 2 bases, and 12 bases lay between the germline ends. CDR3 residues: CASSPAGQQETQYF. The CDR3, as DNA: TGTGCCAGCAGCCCAGCGGGACAGCAAGAGACCCAGTACTTC.

This clonotype was seen more than once but under ten times. V and J are TRBV12-3 or TRBV12-4 and TRBJ1-2; D possibly corresponds to TRBD1 (5 bases). CDR3 length: 13 amino acids. V was clipped by 7 bases and J by 4 bases, with 13 bases between them. DNA of the CDR3: TGTGCCAGCATGATGCGGGGGTCCTATGGCTACACCTTC. Its translation is CASMMRGSYGYTF.

The chain employs TRBV9 and TRBJ2-1; D is perhaps TRBD1 (5 bases). This CDR3 is 16 amino acids long. Trimming shortened V by 4 bases and J by 4 bases, and 18 bases separated the two germline ends. Germline CDR1 is SGDLS and CDR2 is YYNGEE. CDR3 in DNA: TGTGCCAGCAGCCCTCGTGGGGCGGACGTATACAATGAGCAGTTCTTC. This codes for CASSPRGADVYNEQFF.

The chain employs TRBV13 and TRBJ1-6; TRBD1 aligns across 7 bases. The J segment lost 2 bases and the V segment lost 3 bases, leaving 4 bases of the junction unmatched. The germline gives CDR1 PRHDT, CDR2 FYEKMQ (reference sequence). This CDR3 has 16 residues. The CDR3 spells CASSFSDRAYNSPLHF. CDR3 in DNA: TGTGCCAGCAGCTTCTCAGACAGGGCCTATAATTCACCCCTCCACTTT.

The V call is TRBV5-1, the J call TRBJ2-3, with a weak D call TRBD2 (6 bases). This CDR3 has 16 residues. The germline CDR1 and CDR2 sequences are SGHRS and YFSETQ. V was trimmed by 2 bases and J by 2 bases, leaving 15 bases between them. The CDR3 sequence is CASSFASSSDTDTQYF. Here the CDR3 DNA reads TGCGCCAGCAGCTTTGCATCGTCTAGCGACACAGATACGCAGTATTTT.

The CDR3 coding sequence is TGCGCCAGCAGCCAAGAGGCTAGCGGGGTCTACGAGCAGTACTTC. Translation: CASSQEASGVYEQYF. This chain links TRBV4-1 with TRBJ2-7, with 9 bases that match TRBD2. Germline V gives CDR1 MGHRA, CDR2 YSYEKL. The CDR3 consists of 15 residues. With V trimmed by 0 bases and J by 3 bases, 3 bases remained unmatched.

V gene TRBV5-1 combines with J gene TRBJ2-7; D unresolved. The CDR3 length is 15 residues. Germline CDR1 and CDR2: SGHRS and YFSETQ. Trimming took 4 bases from V and 3 from J, leaving 17 bases between them. As DNA, the CDR3 is TGCGCCAGCAGCCTTGAGCCGTCTAGGGTCTACGAGCAGTACTTC. Encoded protein: CASSLEPSRVYEQYF. Based on the CDR3 plus reference TRBV5-1 and TRBJ2-7, the full variable domain is KAGVTQTPRYLIKTRGQQVTLSCSPISGHRSVSWYQQTPGQGLQFLFEYFSETQRNKGNFPGRFSGRQFSNSRSEMNVSTLELGDSALYLCASSLEPSRVYEQYFGPGTRLTVT.

The chain couples TRBV12-3 or TRBV12-4 to TRBJ2-4, with a weak D call TRBD2 (5 bases). V gave up 7 bases and J gave up 2 bases, with 21 bases separating them. The CDR3 covers 17 residues. The CDR3 is CASTLVWGTGTKNIQYF. CDR3 bases: TGTGCCAGCACCCTAGTGTGGGGAACGGGAACCAAAAACATTCAGTACTTC.

Many counts were recorded for this clonotype. V is TRBV6-5 and J is TRBJ2-7; no clear D. CDR3 size: 13 residues. V was shortened by 6 bases and J by 1 base, with 10 bases between the two germline ends. In germline, CDR1 is MNHEY, CDR2 SVGAGI. CDR3 coding DNA: TGTGCCAGCAGCTTAGCACTTTCCTACGAGCAGTACTTC. Translating gives CASSLALSYEQYF.

This chain connects TRBV12-3 or TRBV12-4 to TRBJ1-1; D gene unclear. The CDR3 is 13 residues long. Trimming removed 5 bases from V and 4 bases from J, with 11 bases in between. The CDR3 DNA is TGTGCCAGCAGTCCGGACTGGGGCACTGAAGCTTTCTTT. It translates to CASSPDWGTEAFF.